The 22 T cell receptor beta chains below all came from one sample that was sequenced in a study of graft-versus-host responses after intestinal transplantation. For these receptors, no antigen is known. Profiling relied on immunoSEQ multiplex PCR, and the TCRdb table lists in-frame clones only, not all of them. The sample has 65,000 to 85,000 clones; about nine tenths are singletons. Specimen: unstimulated CD8+ T cells sorted from spleen or lymph node cells, collected before transplant. The source is a human donor who was the organ donor for an intestinal transplant.

This clone was picked up one time. The gene calls are TRBV10-3 and TRBJ2-3; 8 positions agree with TRBD1. CDR3 size: 15 residues. CDR1 and CDR2 (germline): ENHRY, SYGVKD. After removal of 0 bases from V and 2 bases from J, the junction contained 1 base not matched to a gene. Written as DNA, the CDR3 is TGTGCCATCAGTGAGTCGGGACAGGTCACAGATACGCAGTATTTT. Its protein product is CAISESGQVTDTQYF.

V is TRBV4-1 and J is TRBJ1-1; TRBD1 aligns across 8 bases. Germline V CDR1 and CDR2: MGHRA, YSYEKL. The CDR3 has 17 residues. Trimming cost V 2 bases and J 4 bases; bases outside gene matches: 12. CDR3 in DNA: TGCGCCAGCAGCCAAAAAACCCTCGGACAGGGCTGCACTGAAGCTTTCTTT. This codes for CASSQKTLGQGCTEAFF.

The chain couples TRBV28 to TRBJ2-2, with D possibly matching TRBD1 (5 bases). Germline CDR1 is MDHEN and CDR2 is SYDVKM. Deletions cut 7 bases from V and 4 bases from J, with 10 bases between. CDR3 size: 13 residues. The CDR3 nucleotides are TGTGCCAGCATTGACAGAGCCACCGGGGAGCTGTTTTTT. Protein sequence: CASIDRATGELFF. The variable domain in full, completed from reference TRBV28 and TRBJ2-2, reads DVKVTQSSRYLVKRTGEKVFLECVQDMDHENMFWYRQDPGLGLRLIYFSYDVKMKEKGDIPEGYSVSREKKERFSLILESASTNQTSMYLCASIDRATGELFFGEGSRLTVL.

The J gene is TRBJ2-7, the V gene TRBV30; 7 bases map to TRBD2. J was trimmed by 1 base and V by 4 bases; bases with no gene match: 10. CDR3 length equals 15 residues. Germline assignment: CDR1 GTSNPN and CDR2 SVGIG (reference sequence). CDR3 protein: CAWMGLSTPSYEQYF. The CDR3 bases are TGTGCCTGGATGGGACTATCGACACCTTCCTACGAGCAGTACTTC.

The rearrangement links TRBV4-1 to TRBJ1-2, with D tentatively TRBD1 (5 bases). The CDR3 is 14 residues long. V lost 1 base, J lost 2 bases, and 8 bases lay in between. Per the germline V gene, CDR1 is MGHRA and CDR2 is YSYEKL. The CDR3, as DNA: TGCGCCAGCAGCCAAGTGGGGACCAACTATGGCTACACCTTC. Translated: CASSQVGTNYGYTF.

The rearrangement links TRBV28 to TRBJ2-7; TRBD1 is a possible D gene (6 bases). This CDR3 region has 13 residues. Trimming removed 3 bases from V and 7 bases from J, with 13 bases in between. Germline V gives CDR1 MDHEN, CDR2 SYDVKM. The CDR3 DNA is TGTGCCAGCAGTTTCCTAAACAGGGTAGAGCAGTACTTC. This gives the protein CASSFLNRVEQYF.

The gene calls are TRBV6-5 and TRBJ1-6; D gene ambiguous. The V end was cut by 4 bases, the J end by 8 bases, with 12 bases between. Germline lookup yields CDR1 MNHEY and CDR2 SVGAGI. The CDR3 is 14 amino acids. Written as DNA, the CDR3 is TGTGCCAGCAGTTCCTGGGAAGTTGATTCACCCCTCCACTTT. It encodes CASSSWEVDSPLHF.

The rearrangement joins TRBV7-3 to TRBJ2-1, with D possibly being TRBD2 (6 bases). The length of the CDR3 is 14 residues. With 4 bases removed from V and 9 bases from J, the gap between germline ends came to 16 bases. The germline V gene has CDR1 SGHTA and CDR2 FQGTGA. CDR3 sequence: CASSYGQGSGEQFF. The CDR3 bases are TGTGCCAGCAGCTACGGGCAGGGTAGCGGTGAGCAGTTCTTC.

V is TRBV5-1 and J is TRBJ2-3, with TRBD2 identical over 15 bases. The germline gives CDR1 SGHRS, CDR2 YFSETQ. J gave up 6 bases and V 4 bases, and 12 bases lay outside the gene matches. This CDR3 comprises 18 residues. In nucleotides, the CDR3 is TGCGCCAGCAGCATCACCGGGACTAGCGGGGGGAAATGGGATACGCAGTATTTT. This translates into CASSITGTSGGKWDTQYF.

The gene calls are TRBV5-1 and TRBJ2-5; 9 nucleotides line up with TRBD2. V lost 0 bases to trimming and J lost 5 bases; unmatched junction nucleotides: 5. CDR1 SGHRS and CDR2 YFSETQ come from the germline V gene. The CDR3 consists of 15 residues. The CDR3 here is CASSLEGLATETQYF. The DNA for the CDR3 is TGCGCCAGCAGCTTGGAAGGACTAGCGACGGAGACCCAGTACTTC.

The gene calls are TRBV6-1 and TRBJ1-5; D is possibly TRBD1 (5 bases). The CDR3 length is 15 residues. From germline, CDR1 is MNHNS and CDR2 SASEGT. The V gene lost 3 bases and the J gene lost 3 bases, with 12 bases spanning the gap. CDR3 sequence reads: CASSDSGENNQPQHF. In DNA, the CDR3 is TGTGCCAGCAGTGATTCGGGGGAGAACAATCAGCCCCAGCATTTT.

Of note for this clone: The same CDR3 arises from other DNA sequences in this sample as well. The CDR3 DNA sequence: TGCGCCAGCAGCTTAACCGGGGGCACTGAAGCTTTCTTT. Amino acids: CASSLTGGTEAFF. The genes are TRBV5-1 and TRBJ1-1; tentative D call: TRBD1 (5 bases). The CDR3 length is 13 residues. V shed 2 bases and J shed 4 bases, with 9 bases lying between them. Germline CDR1 and CDR2: SGHRS and YFSETQ. The whole variable domain, remainder taken from reference TRBV5-1 and TRBJ1-1, is KAGVTQTPRYLIKTRGQQVTLSCSPISGHRSVSWYQQTPGQGLQFLFEYFSETQRNKGNFPGRFSGRQFSNSRSEMNVSTLELGDSALYLCASSLTGGTEAFFGQGTRLTVV.

V usage is TRBV28 and J usage is TRBJ1-1; 10 nucleotides align to TRBD1. V shed 3 bases, J shed 0 bases, and the junction held 7 bases outside the gene matches. Germline CDR1 MDHEN, CDR2 SYDVKM. The CDR3 extends over 17 amino acids. The CDR3 DNA is TGTGCCAGCAGTTTTGCCGGGACAGGGGTAATGAACACTGAAGCTTTCTTT. Its translation is CASSFAGTGVMNTEAFF.

The chain uses TRBV4-1 and TRBJ2-1; D not certain. Trimming took off 0 bases at V and 6 bases at J, with 9 bases between the two ends. The germline gives CDR1 MGHRA, CDR2 YSYEKL. There are 14 residues in the CDR3. CDR3 protein: CASSQDTGPNEQFF. CDR3 DNA: TGCGCCAGCAGCCAAGATACCGGCCCCAATGAGCAGTTCTTC.

This chain uses TRBV5-6 with TRBJ2-3; D possibly corresponds to TRBD1 (6 bases). The V end lost 2 bases, the J end lost 1 base, and 8 bases lay between the germline ends. CDR3 size: 14 residues. The germline V gene encodes CDR1 SGHDT and CDR2 YYEEEE. CDR3: CASSFRGGTDTQYF. The CDR3 coding sequence is TGTGCCAGCAGCTTCAGGGGCGGCACAGATACGCAGTATTTT.

The chain employs TRBV30 and TRBJ1-6; D gene unclear. The V and J ends lost 4 bases and 9 bases respectively, with 19 bases between them. Germline V gene data show CDR1 as GTSNPN and CDR2 as SVGIG (reference sequence). This CDR3 has 15 amino acids. The DNA of the CDR3 is TGTGCCTGGAAACGTCAGGATGAGGCGAGTTCACCCCTCCACTTT. Residues: CAWKRQDEASSPLHF.

The sample holds one count of this clone. The chain has TRBV28 and TRBJ1-5; 9 bases map to TRBD1. The germline CDR1 and CDR2 sequences are MDHEN and SYDVKM. The trim removed 5 bases at V and 5 bases at J, leaving 4 bases unmatched. The CDR3 has 14 residues. The CDR3 nucleotides are TGTGCCAGCAGTCGGACAGGGGTACATCAGCCCCAGCATTTT. Its translation: CASSRTGVHQPQHF. Full variable domain (outside the CDR3, taken from reference TRBV28 and TRBJ1-5): DVKVTQSSRYLVKRTGEKVFLECVQDMDHENMFWYRQDPGLGLRLIYFSYDVKMKEKGDIPEGYSVSREKKERFSLILESASTNQTSMYLCASSRTGVHQPQHFGDGTRLSIL.

The V call is TRBV6-5, the J call TRBJ2-3; TRBD2 aligns across 11 bases. Germline lookup yields CDR1 MNHEY and CDR2 SVGAGI. V gave up 6 bases and J gave up 1 base; unmatched junction bases: 3. This CDR3 has 15 residues. CDR3 sequence: CASRRTSGRTDTQYF. The CDR3 coding sequence is TGTGCCAGCAGGAGGACTAGCGGGCGCACAGATACGCAGTATTTT.

V is TRBV11-2 and J is TRBJ1-2; 10 bases line up with TRBD1. This CDR3 has 15 residues. V shed 4 bases, J shed 4 bases, and the junction held 6 bases outside the gene matches. Germline assignment: CDR1 SGHAT and CDR2 FQNNGV. CDR3: CASSSTGTGVYGYTF. The CDR3 nucleotides read TGTGCCAGCAGCTCGACCGGGACAGGGGTCTATGGCTACACCTTC.

This clone was picked up a small number of times. The chain uses TRBV5-6 and TRBJ2-7; possible D gene TRBD1, 5 bases. Germline CDR1 is SGHDT and CDR2 is YYEEEE. With 0 bases removed from V and 0 bases from J, the gap between germline ends came to 19 bases. This CDR3 contains 18 residues. The CDR3 nucleotides read TGTGCCAGCAGCTTGGGGGCCAGGGTGGATTTCCCCTCCTACGAGCAGTACTTC. Translating gives CASSLGARVDFPSYEQYF. Full variable domain (rest looked up from reference TRBV5-6 and TRBJ2-7): DAGVTQSPTHLIKTRGQQVTLRCSPKSGHDTVSWYQQALGQGPQFIFQYYEEEERQRGNFPDRFSGHQFPNYSSELNVNALLLGDSALYLCASSLGARVDFPSYEQYFGPGTRLTVT.

This chain joins TRBV29-1 and TRBJ2-7; possible D gene TRBD2, 7 bases. Germline V gene sequence: CDR1 SQVTM, CDR2 ANQGSEA. Deletions cut 7 bases from V and 3 bases from J, with 16 bases between. CDR3 length: 13 residues. The CDR3 is CSAEGGGIYEQYF. DNA of the CDR3: TGCAGCGCCGAAGGGGGGGGAATCTACGAGCAGTACTTC.

This clone was seen just once. V and J are TRBV4-1 and TRBJ1-4, with a tentative D call TRBD1 (6 bases). Trimming left V 1 base short and J 7 bases short, with 13 bases between. CDR1 and CDR2 from the germline V gene are MGHRA and YSYEKL. CDR3 size: 15 residues. CDR3: CASSQVGGLSEKLFF. The CDR3 bases are TGCGCCAGCAGCCAAGTTGGGGGGCTAAGTGAAAAACTGTTTTTT.